These 7 T cell receptor beta chains came from one sample sequenced in a study of human T cells and chemical hapten exposure. A single record per CDR3 protein comes from TCRdb applying MiXCR to the RACE reads. Altogether 80,000 to 95,000 distinct CDR3 sequences are present, approximately 9.9% being singletons, with the ten largest covering 2.2%. The time point: patch test 2, 6 weeks after DPC sensitization. The treatment is: therapeutic diphenylcyclopropenone sensitization with weekly scalp DPC. Here the sequenced sample was whole blood, taken in connection with sensitization to the hapten diphenylcyclopropenone (DPC). The source is a man aged 35-49 years with alopecia areata. Some clones in this sample may be carry-over from other donors' samples.

This clonotype has only a few counts. The J gene is TRBJ1-4, the V gene TRBV28; 9 nucleotides agree with TRBD1. The CDR3 has 15 residues. The germline CDR1 and CDR2 sequences are MDHEN and SYDVKM. V dropped 10 bases and J dropped 6; count of bases not matched to a gene: 12. Written as DNA, the CDR3 is TGTGCCATCAATACAGGGGGCTCGTCTTATGAAAAACTGTTTTTT. Residues: CAINTGGSSYEKLFF.

This clonotype was recorded many times. This chain uses TRBV29-1 with TRBJ1-1; unclear D gene. This CDR3 is built from 13 residues. Per the germline V gene, CDR1 is SQVTM and CDR2 is ANQGSEA. V was pared by 8 bases and J by 2 bases, with 15 bases between. CDR3 DNA sequence: TGCAGCTCCTCGACCCAGCAAAACACTGAAGCTTTCTTT. It translates to CSSSTQQNTEAFF.

This clonotype was seen only a few times. V usage is TRBV6-2 or TRBV6-3 and J usage is TRBJ2-5; D is perhaps TRBD1 or TRBD2 (6 bases each). Per the germline V gene, CDR1 is MNHEY and CDR2 is SVGEGT. V was cut by 8 bases and J by 1 base, with 17 bases left in between. The CDR3 totals 15 residues. In DNA, the CDR3 is TGTGCCAGCGGCCCCCCTGGAGGGGGCCAAGAGACCCAGTACTTC. Translated, it gives CASGPPGGGQETQYF.

V and J are TRBV12-3 or TRBV12-4 and TRBJ2-4; 7 nucleotides agree with TRBD1. CDR3 length: 18 residues. V was pared by 2 bases and J by 0 bases, with 10 bases of the junction left unmatched. This CDR3 reads CASSLRRGPGLAKNIQYF. CDR3 in DNA: TGTGCCAGCAGTTTAAGAAGGGGGCCAGGACTAGCCAAAAACATTCAGTACTTC.

This clonotype was detected a few times. This chain connects TRBV7-8 to TRBJ1-5, with D unclear. V shed 1 base and J shed 0 bases, with 7 bases lying between them. The CDR3 consists of 15 residues. The germline CDR1 and CDR2 sequences are SGHVS and FQNEAQ. The CDR3 sequence: CASSLDPHSNQPQHF. The CDR3 DNA reads as TGTGCCAGCAGCTTAGACCCACATAGCAATCAGCCCCAGCATTTT. The variable domain in full, with the rest retrieved from reference TRBV7-8 and TRBJ1-5, is GAGVSQSPRYKVAKRGQDVALRCDPISGHVSLFWYQQALGQGPEFLTYFQNEAQLDKSGLPSDRFFAERPEGSVSTLKIQRTQQEDSAVYLCASSLDPHSNQPQHFGDGTRLSIL.

This clonotype was detected only a few times. The rearrangement uses TRBV10-3 and TRBJ2-7, with 8 bases that match TRBD1. CDR1 and CDR2 from the germline V gene are ENHRY and SYGVKD. The junction had 11 bases not matched to a gene; V was cut back by 3 bases and J by 4 bases. CDR3 length equals 16 residues. The CDR3 DNA sequence: TGTGCCATCAGTGATTCTCCACGGACAGGGACATACGAGCAGTACGTC. Its protein is CAISDSPRTGTYEQYV.

This clonotype was seen a few times. The chain combines TRBV6-2 or TRBV6-3 with TRBJ2-7, with a possible D match to TRBD1 (6 bases). Germline V gene sequence: CDR1 MNHEY, CDR2 SVGEGT. V was cut by 2 bases and J by 2 bases, with 10 bases left in between. This CDR3 has 14 residues. CDR3 protein: CASSYGGTTYEQYV. The CDR3 nucleotides read TGTGCCAGCAGTTACGGGGGCACCACCTACGAGCAGTACGTC.